The 17 T cell receptor beta chains below come from one sample, sequenced in a study of molecular identifiers for immune sequencing clone quantification. TCRdb called the PCR reads again in MiXCR, with one record for every CDR3 protein. The table has 460,000 or so distinct CDR3 sequences, around a fifth seen once; the top ten hold around 0.84%. Sequencing was performed on naive CD8+ T cells from blood, with Jurkat cell RNA spiked in. This sample's subset: FACS-sorted CD8+CD4-CCR7+CD45RA+ naive T cells. The receptors come from a human donor in good health. Some libraries in this study had Jurkat cell RNA spiked in.

Regarding this clonotype: With a much larger clone just one base away, this may be a read error. The chain combines TRBV5-1 with TRBJ1-1; D perhaps matches TRBD1 (5 bases). This CDR3 has 14 residues. The germline gives CDR1 SGHRS, CDR2 YFSETQ. The CDR3 protein is CASSPTVMNTGAFF. In DNA, the CDR3 is TGCGCCAGCAGCCCGACAGTTATGAACACTGGAGCTTTCTTT.

As to this clonotype: This sequence may be a read error, since a much larger clone differs from it by one base. CDR3 region: CASSVGGTTDTQYF. As DNA, the CDR3 is TGTGCCAGCAGTGTGGGCGGGACCACAGATACGCAGTATTTT. The chain employs TRBV28 and TRBJ2-3; TRBD2 is a possible D gene (6 bases). Germline CDR1 MDHEN, CDR2 SYDVKM. The CDR3 has 14 amino acids. Between the trimmed V and J ends, which lost 5 bases and 2 bases, there was a span of 11 bases.

In this sample, this clonotype turned up many times. The gene calls are TRBV28 and TRBJ2-7; TRBD1 is a possible D gene (5 bases). Per germline, CDR1 MDHEN and CDR2 SYDVKM. With 5 bases removed from V and 0 bases from J, the gap between germline ends came to 11 bases. The length of the CDR3 is 14 residues. CDR3 sequence: CASSDRTSSYEQYF. In nucleotides, the CDR3 is TGTGCCAGCAGTGACCGGACAAGCTCCTACGAGCAGTACTTC.

This clonotype was seen many times. V and J are TRBV3-1 and TRBJ2-5, with no clear D. Trimming pared 3 bases from V and 4 bases from J, leaving 3 bases between. Germline V gene sequence: CDR1 LGHDT, CDR2 YNNKEL (reference sequence). The CDR3 has 11 amino acids. CDR3 sequence (DNA): TGTGCCAGCAGCCATTCAGAGACCCAGTACTTC. The encoded protein is CASSHSETQYF.

In regard to this clonotype: A much larger clone is a single base away; this may be a read error. The V call is TRBV24-1, the J call TRBJ2-7, with TRBD1 matching over 7 bases. Germline V gene sequence: CDR1 KGHDR, CDR2 SFDVKD. The CDR3 is 14 amino acids. Trimming took 3 bases from V and 3 from J; bases not matched to a gene: 4. The CDR3 sequence: CATSDQAGGYEQYF. As DNA, the CDR3 is TGTGCCACCAGTGATCAAGCAGGGGGCTACGAGCAGTACTTC.

There are a few counts of this clonotype. This rearrangement joins TRBV7-2 to TRBJ1-5; D unresolved. Trimming took off 5 bases at V and 0 bases at J, with 17 bases between the two ends. Germline V gene data show CDR1 as SGHTA and CDR2 as FQGNSA. The CDR3 contains 17 residues. In DNA form, the CDR3 reads TGTGCCAGCAGCCTTAGAGTCCTCGGGAATAGCAATCAGCCCCAGCATTTT. Translating it yields CASSLRVLGNSNQPQHF.

This clonotype was seen a handful of times. This sequence joins TRBV6-2 or TRBV6-3 and TRBJ1-1; TRBD1 agrees at 8 bases. V gave up 5 bases and J gave up 1 base; unmatched junction bases: 6. The germline gives CDR1 MNHEY, CDR2 SVGEGT. The CDR3 has 15 residues. The CDR3 DNA sequence: TGTGCCAGCAGTGGACAGGGAAAGTCGAACACTGAAGCTTTCTTT. This encodes CASSGQGKSNTEAFF.

Comments on this clonotype: This may come from a read error, since a much larger clone is one base off. The chain is built from TRBV3-1 and TRBJ2-3, with TRBD2 as a possible D gene (6 bases). The V and J ends lost 2 bases and 5 bases respectively, with 17 bases between them. In germline, CDR1 is LGHDT, CDR2 YNNKEL (reference sequence). The CDR3 covers 16 residues. CDR3: CASSQKTSPGGDTQYF. The CDR3 coding sequence is TGTGCCAGCAGCCAAAAGACTTCACCCGGGGGAGATACGCAGTATTTT.

In the case of this clonotype: A much larger clone sits a single nucleotide away, making a read error possible. This chain joins TRBV7-2 and TRBJ1-5, with no clear D. Germline CDR1 is SGHTA and CDR2 is FQGNSA. V shed 0 bases and J shed 4 bases, with 10 bases lying between them. The CDR3 consists of 15 residues. CDR3 nucleotides: TGTGCCAGCAGCTTAGCATTGGGTGGTAATCAGCCCCAGCATTTT. Residues: CASSLALGGNQPQHF. Looking up the rest from reference TRBV7-2 and TRBJ1-5 gives the full variable domain: GAGVSQSPSNKVTEKGKDVELRCDPISGHTALYWYRQSLGQGLEFLIYFQGNSAPDKSGLPSDRFSAERTGGSVSTLTIQRTQQEDSAVYLCASSLALGGNQPQHFGDGTRLSIL.

This clonotype was found a few times. This rearrangement joins TRBV27 to TRBJ2-7; tentatively, D is TRBD1 (5 bases). Trimming removed 3 bases at V and 2 bases at J, with 17 bases between. Germline V gene data show CDR1 as MNHEY and CDR2 as SMNVEV (reference sequence). The CDR3 contains 16 residues. The DNA for the CDR3 is TGTGCCAGCAGTTTGTACGCAGGGTTAGTGACCTACGAGCAGTACTTC. It yields the protein CASSLYAGLVTYEQYF.

CDR3 DNA: TGTGCCAGTAGTATAGCCCAGGGGAGCTCCTACGAGCAGTACTTC. Translating it yields CASSIAQGSSYEQYF. The chain is built from TRBV19 and TRBJ2-7; the D gene is possibly TRBD1 (6 bases). Germline lookup yields CDR1 LNHDA and CDR2 SQIVND (reference sequence). V dropped 1 base and J dropped 0 bases, with 10 bases sitting between them. The CDR3 spans 15 residues. The variable domain in full, completed from reference TRBV19 and TRBJ2-7, reads DGGITQSPKYLFRKEGQNVTLSCEQNLNHDAMYWYRQDPGQGLRLIYYSQIVNDFQKGDIAEGYSVSREKKESFPLTVTSAQKNPTAFYLCASSIAQGSSYEQYFGPGTRLTVT.

This clonotype came up many times. The rearrangement uses TRBV29-1 and TRBJ2-3; TRBD2 might be the D (7 bases). The V gene's germline CDR1 is SQVTM and CDR2 ANQGSEA. Trimming cost V 1 base and J 2 bases, with 16 bases left between them. The CDR3 extends over 16 amino acids. The CDR3 is CSVEGWGGKYTDTQYF. For the CDR3, the DNA is TGCAGCGTTGAAGGTTGGGGGGGCAAGTACACAGATACGCAGTATTTT.

This clonotype was observed a few times. V is TRBV13 and J is TRBJ2-7, with 10 bases that match TRBD2. CDR1 and CDR2 (germline): PRHDT, FYEKMQ (reference sequence). After removal of 2 bases from V and 4 bases from J, the junction contained 8 bases not matched to a gene. CDR3 length: 16 amino acids. The CDR3 DNA reads as TGTGCCAGCAGCTTACTAGGGTCTAGCGGGAGTTACGAGCAGTACTTC. This sequence encodes CASSLLGSSGSYEQYF.

The chain uses TRBV5-1 and TRBJ2-2; 8 nucleotides line up with TRBD1. Unmatched junction bases numbered 9, after V lost 2 bases and J lost 6 bases. Looked up from germline, CDR1 is SGHRS and CDR2 is YFSETQ. This CDR3 comprises 16 residues. CDR3 residues: CASSLGQGAKAGELFF. The DNA for the CDR3 is TGCGCCAGCAGCTTAGGGCAGGGGGCCAAAGCCGGGGAGCTGTTTTTT.

Note on this clonotype: Being one base from a much bigger clone, this may be a read error. The chain joins TRBV5-1 to TRBJ2-2, with TRBD1 matching 9 bases. This CDR3 contains 16 residues. V shed 4 bases, J shed 6 bases, and the junction held 10 bases outside the gene matches. Per the germline V gene, CDR1 is SGHRS and CDR2 is YFSETQ. In DNA form, the CDR3 reads TGCGCCAGCAGCCGGGGACAGGGAGGAAGAGCCGGGGAGCTGTTTTTT. Translating it yields CASSRGQGGRAGELFF.

This clonotype was seen a handful of times. V gene TRBV15 combines with J gene TRBJ1-3, with a possible D match to TRBD1 (5 bases). Trimming removed 1 base at V and 1 base at J, with 5 bases between. In germline, CDR1 is LNHNV, CDR2 YYDKDF (reference sequence). CDR3 length equals 14 residues. CDR3 nucleotides: TGTGCCACCAGCAGAGGGACATCTGGAAACACCATATATTTT. Translation gives CATSRGTSGNTIYF.

Ten or more counts support this clonotype. The chain combines TRBV2 with TRBJ1-3; 8 bases align to TRBD1. After removal of 6 bases from V and 4 bases from J, the junction contained 11 bases not matched to a gene. Looked up from germline, CDR1 is SNHLY and CDR2 is FYNNEI. The CDR3 length is 16 residues. CDR3 sequence reads: CASRVGTGGLGNTIYF. DNA of the CDR3: TGTGCCAGCAGAGTCGGGACAGGCGGATTAGGAAACACCATATATTTT.